These T cell receptor beta chains were read from a single sample in a study of T cells in narcolepsy. Using immunoSEQ multiplex PCR, the repertoire was profiled, and TCRdb retains in-frame clones only, with some absent. The table has tens of thousands of clones, approximately 78% seen once. The specimen sequenced was CD45RA- memory CD4+ T cells from PBMCs. These receptors originate from a human donor with narcolepsy. Each CDR3 is given with its conserved first and last residue. A D gene is named only where the DNA matches it firmly. Only some rows state a clone size, as once, few, many or a class for expanded clones.

J	D	V	size	DNA	CDR3
TRBJ1-5	-	TRBV20-1	-	TGCAGTGCTAGAGATCTCCAGCCCCAGCATTTT	CSARDLQPQHF
TRBJ2-7	-	TRBV6-1	-	TGTGCCAGCAGTGAAGATTCCGGGTTTGGGTTAGACGAGCAGTACTTC	CASSEDSGFGLDEQYF
TRBJ2-3	TRBD2	TRBV2	-	TGTGCCAGCAATATAGCGGGGGGGATCACAGATACGCAGTATTTT	CASNIAGGITDTQYF
TRBJ2-7	-	TRBV19	-	TGTGCCAGTAGTATTGGCGGGACAACCCACTACGAGCAGTACTTC	CASSIGGTTHYEQYF
TRBJ2-1	TRBD2	TRBV4-1	-	TGCGCCAGCAGCCAAGTAGCGGGGGGGGCCTACAATGAGCAGTTCTTC	CASSQVAGGAYNEQFF
TRBJ1-1	-	TRBV6-5	-	TGTGCCAGCAGTTATGGAGGTACTGAAGCTTTCTTT	CASSYGGTEAFF
TRBJ2-5	TRBD2	TRBV2	-	TGTGCCAGCATCCGACGTGCCTCCGGGGGGGAGACCCAGTACTTC	CASIRRASGGETQYF
TRBJ2-7	TRBD1	TRBV20-1	once	TGCAGTGTCGACAGGGAGCGCGAGCAGTACTTC	CSVDREREQYF
TRBJ2-2	TRBD2	TRBV9	-	TGTGCCAGCAGCGTAGCTACGACTAGCGGGGGCACCGGGGAGCTGTTTTTT	CASSVATTSGGTGELFF
TRBJ2-7	TRBD1	TRBV15	-	TGTGCCACCAGCAGAGTGGGAACAGGGGGATACGAGCAGTACTTC	CATSRVGTGGYEQYF
TRBJ1-6	-	TRBV6-1	-	TGTGCCAGCAGTGAGCTCCCAGGGTCTAATTCACCCCTCCACTTT	CASSELPGSNSPLHF
TRBJ2-7	-	TRBV29-1	once	TGCAGCGTTGCTGGTGGGTTTGACTACGAGCAGTACTTC	CSVAGGFDYEQYF
TRBJ2-5	TRBD2	TRBV4-2	-	TGTGCCAGCAGCCAAGAGTGGACTAGCGGACAAGAGACCCAGTACTTC	CASSQEWTSGQETQYF
TRBJ1-2	-	TRBV28	-	TGTGCCAGCAGTTTGGGACGGCGCTATGGCTACACCTTC	CASSLGRRYGYTF
TRBJ2-3	TRBD2	TRBV4-1	-	TGCGCCAGCAGCCATGGGGGGACTAGCGGGGGCACTACGCGCACAGATACGCAGTATTTT	CASSHGGTSGGTTRTDTQYF
TRBJ2-5	-	TRBV4-2	-	TGTGCCAGCAGCCGAGACAGGTTTCAAGAGACCCAGTACTTC	CASSRDRFQETQYF
TRBJ2-1	-	TRBV4-1	once	TGCGCCAGCAGCCCCCTTAGTTCAGGGGCCTACAATGAGCAGTTCTTC	CASSPLSSGAYNEQFF
TRBJ1-3	-	TRBV7-9	-	TGTGCCAGCAGCTTTTTGAGGGACGGGAACTCTGGAAACACCATATATTTT	CASSFLRDGNSGNTIYF
TRBJ1-6	-	TRBV6-5	-	TGTGCCAGCAGCAAGGACAGCTGGAGTTCACCCCTCCACTTT	CASSKDSWSSPLHF
TRBJ2-7	TRBD2	TRBV20-1	-	TGCAGTGCTGGGGGGGCCTACGAGCAGTACTTC	CSAGGAYEQYF
TRBJ1-2	-	TRBV6-1	-	TGTGCCAGCAGTGACCAACCGACAGGCAACTATGGCTACACCTTC	CASSDQPTGNYGYTF
TRBJ2-1	-	TRBV6-5	-	TGTGCCAGCAGTTCAGAGCGGCCCACTATTTACAATGAGCAGTTCTTC	CASSSERPTIYNEQFF
TRBJ1-4	-	TRBV27	-	TGTGCCAGCAGGCCACACGACAGAGGTAATGAAAAACTGTTTTTT	CASRPHDRGNEKLFF
TRBJ1-1	-	TRBV6-1	-	TGTGCCAGCCGAGAACAAAGGAACACTGAAGCTTTCTTT	CASREQRNTEAFF
TRBJ1-3	-	TRBV6-1	-	TGTGCCAGCAGTACCCCTTCTGGAAACACCATATATTTT	CASSTPSGNTIYF
TRBJ1-2	-	TRBV25-1	-	TGTGCCAGCAGCAGCAACAAGTACCAAGGCTACACCTTC	CASSSNKYQGYTF
TRBJ2-7	TRBD1	TRBV6-1	-	TGTGCCAGCAGTGTAGACAGGGGCCAATCCTACGAGCAGTACTTC	CASSVDRGQSYEQYF
TRBJ2-7	-	TRBV4-2	-	TGTGCCAGCAGCCAAGGCCCCCTCTCCTACGAGCAGTACTTC	CASSQGPLSYEQYF
TRBJ1-6	TRBD1	TRBV2	-	TGTGCCAGCAGTCGACAGGGGGCGCGCGATAATTCACCCCTCCACTTT	CASSRQGARDNSPLHF
TRBJ2-7	TRBD1	TRBV11-1	-	TGTGCCAGCAGCCTACGGACAGGGGGCGCCTACGAGCAGTACTTC	CASSLRTGGAYEQYF
TRBJ2-3	-	TRBV7-6	-	TGTGCCAGCAGCTTAGAGGCTGGAGGAGATACGCAGTATTTT	CASSLEAGGDTQYF
TRBJ2-3	TRBD2	TRBV4-1	-	TGCGCCAGCAGCCGAGGACTAGCGGGGGGTATGACAGATACGCAGTATTTT	CASSRGLAGGMTDTQYF
TRBJ2-3	TRBD2	TRBV29-1	-	TGCAGCGTACGGCGGGGGGTTGGCACAGATACGCAGTATTTT	CSVRRGVGTDTQYF
TRBJ2-7	-	TRBV19	-	TGTGCCAGTAGAGATAGCAGCCACACTACCTACGAGCAGTACTTC	CASRDSSHTTYEQYF
TRBJ2-2	TRBD2	TRBV2	few	TGTGCCAGCAGCAAGAGCGGGGGGGTCTCCGGGGAGCTGTTTTTT	CASSKSGGVSGELFF
TRBJ1-4	-	TRBV12-2	once	TGTGCAAGTCGCTTAGCTTCAACAACGACCAAGTCGTATGAAAAACTGTTTTTT	CASRLASTTTKSYEKLFF
TRBJ1-6	TRBD1	TRBV30	-	TGTGCCTGGAGGCTCGGACAGGGAACGGATTCACCCCTCCACTTT	CAWRLGQGTDSPLHF
TRBJ2-1	TRBD2	TRBV7-9	once	TGTGCCAGTCACAAAGGGCTAGCGGGGGGAGCTGAGCAGTTCTTC	CASHKGLAGGAEQFF
TRBJ1-1	-	TRBV5-4	-	TGTGCCAGCAGCTTAACAGCCCCCCGAGCTTTCTTT	CASSLTAPRAFF
TRBJ2-1	TRBD2	TRBV6-5	once	TGTGCCAGCAGTCTCTTAGCGGGGGGCTACAATGAGCAGTTCTTC	CASSLLAGGYNEQFF
TRBJ2-5	-	TRBV5-1	-	TGCGCCAGCAGCTTGGGGTTGACCCACGAGGGCGCAGAGACCCAGTACTTC	CASSLGLTHEGAETQYF
TRBJ2-2	TRBD2	TRBV7-2	-	TGTGCCAGCAGCTTTTTAGCGGGGGCGAACACCGGGGAGCTGTTTTTT	CASSFLAGANTGELFF
TRBJ1-5	TRBD1	TRBV2	-	TGTGCCAGCAGAGAACAGGGGGCGAACAATCAGCCCCAGCATTTT	CASREQGANNQPQHF
TRBJ2-3	TRBD2	TRBV4-2	-	TGTGCCAGCAGCCAGGGGAGGGCCACAGATACGCAGTATTTT	CASSQGRATDTQYF
TRBJ2-5	-	TRBV13	-	TGTGCCAGCAGCTTAGACGTCCGAGAGACCCAGTACTTC	CASSLDVRETQYF
TRBJ1-5	-	TRBV10-2	-	TGCGCCACCGCCCCAGGGGTTAGCAATCAGCCCCAGCATTTT	CATAPGVSNQPQHF
TRBJ2-6	-	TRBV7-6	-	TGTGCCAGCAGCTTAAGGGTCTCTGGGGCCAACGTCCTGACTTTC	CASSLRVSGANVLTF